This T cell receptor beta chain originates from a study of sequential checkpoint blockade in melanoma. TCRdb's copy holds only in-frame clones and misses some; the assay was immunoSEQ multiplex PCR. Of 15,000 to 20,000 clones detected, roughly 74% appear once; the ten largest clones hold approximately 35%. The V and J ends lost 0 bases and 1 base respectively, with 4 bases between them. The CDR3 loop spans 13 amino acids. Germline assignment: CDR1 SGHTA and CDR2 FQGNSA. Treatment meaning: randomized to nivolumab then ipilimumab (arm A) or the reverse (arm B). Patients had received no earlier DNA-damaging chemotherapy. Sorted cells were live CD3+CD8+, lacking CD19 and CD56, from PBMCs.

The sequenced sample was CD8+ T cells sorted from blood (inferred from file names), obtained from a patient given nivolumab and ipilimumab in sequence. The TCR sequence derives from a human donor with melanoma. This chain uses TRBV7-2 with TRBJ2-7; D remains ambiguous. Here the CDR3 reads CASSLATSYEQYF. The CDR3 DNA follows: TGTGCCAGCAGCTTAGCGACTTCCTACGAGCAGTACTTC. The full variable domain, in which reference TRBV7-2 and TRBJ2-7 provide the parts outside the CDR3, is GAGVSQSPSNKVTEKGKDVELRCDPISGHTALYWYRQSLGQGLEFLIYFQGNSAPDKSGLPSDRFSAERTGGSVSTLTIQRTQQEDSAVYLCASSLATSYEQYFGPGTRLTVT.